This T cell receptor beta chain stems from a study of OX40 agonist ivuxolimab in advanced cancers. Only in-frame clones appear in the TCRdb table, and some are missing; sequencing was by immunoSEQ multiplex PCR. The repertoire holds approximately 70,000 clones, with 80% to 90% as singletons. J was trimmed by 7 bases and V by 7 bases; bases with no gene match: 7. The length of the CDR3 is 13 residues. Germline-derived CDR1 and CDR2 are MNHEY and SMNVEV (reference sequence). This TCR was recovered from an adult with an advanced solid tumor such as melanoma, head and neck, liver or kidney cancer. The sample in question was CD4+ or CD8+ T cells sorted from blood, obtained in a trial of the OX40 agonist ivuxolimab. V and J are TRBV27 and TRBJ2-4; TRBD1 aligns across 7 bases. CDR3 sequence (DNA): TGTGCCAGCATCCAGGGGGAACTCAACATTCAGTACTTC. It yields the protein CASIQGELNIQYF.